One T cell receptor (beta chain) is described in this entry. The sample originates from a study of blood T cell repertoires in COVID-19. About the study: There were acute and convalescent COVID-19 samples, and they came from the United States, Italy and Spain. Nucleic acid was either cDNA or gDNA, and it came from T cells, B-cell-depleted T cells, or PBMCs.

As handled by the study authors: It was from reference gene primer amplification that nucleated cell counts were estimated. Sequencing used immunoSEQ multiplex PCR; TCRdb keeps in-frame clones, though not all of them. That table is the source of V, J and clone size, and D and trimming were worked out from the DNA. The sample carries 250,000 to 300,000 clones, more than 65% recorded once. CDR1 SGHRS and CDR2 YFSETQ come from the germline V gene. Trimming cost V 0 bases and J 4 bases; bases outside gene matches: 16. The CDR3 runs to 18 residues. This chain joins TRBV5-1 and TRBJ2-7, with TRBD2 matching 7 bases. The receptor was derived from a woman between 18 and 30 years old with acute or convalescent COVID-19. Sample: peripheral blood. CDR3 protein: CASSLEEYSGVTRYEQYF. CDR3 in DNA: TGCGCCAGCAGCTTGGAGGAGTACAGCGGGGTTACAAGATACGAGCAGTACTTC.